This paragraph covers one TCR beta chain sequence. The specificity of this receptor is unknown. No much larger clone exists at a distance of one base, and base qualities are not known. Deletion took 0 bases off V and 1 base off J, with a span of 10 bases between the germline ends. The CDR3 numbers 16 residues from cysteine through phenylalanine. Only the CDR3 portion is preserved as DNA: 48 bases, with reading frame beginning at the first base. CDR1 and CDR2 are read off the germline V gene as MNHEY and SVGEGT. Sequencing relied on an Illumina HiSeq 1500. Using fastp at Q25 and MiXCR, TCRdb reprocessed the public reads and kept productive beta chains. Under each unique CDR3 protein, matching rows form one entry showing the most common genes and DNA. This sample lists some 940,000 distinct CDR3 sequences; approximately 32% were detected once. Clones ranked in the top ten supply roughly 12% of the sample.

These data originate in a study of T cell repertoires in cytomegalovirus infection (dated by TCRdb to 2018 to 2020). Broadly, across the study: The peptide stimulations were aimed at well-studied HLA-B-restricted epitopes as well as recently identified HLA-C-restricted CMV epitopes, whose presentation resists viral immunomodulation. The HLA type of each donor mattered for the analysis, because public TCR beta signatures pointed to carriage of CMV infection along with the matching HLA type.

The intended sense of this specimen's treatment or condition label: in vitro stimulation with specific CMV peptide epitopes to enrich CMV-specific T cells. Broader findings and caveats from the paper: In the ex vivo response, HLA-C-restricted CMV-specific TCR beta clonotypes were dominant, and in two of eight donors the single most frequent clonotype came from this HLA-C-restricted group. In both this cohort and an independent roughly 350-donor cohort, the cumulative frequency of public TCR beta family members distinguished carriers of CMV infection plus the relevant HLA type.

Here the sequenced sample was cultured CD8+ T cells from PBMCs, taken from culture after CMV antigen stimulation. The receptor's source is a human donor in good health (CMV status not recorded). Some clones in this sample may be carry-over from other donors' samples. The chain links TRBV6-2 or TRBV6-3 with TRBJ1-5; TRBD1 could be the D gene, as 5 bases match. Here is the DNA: TGTGCCAGCAGTTACTCGTCCGGGGCCAGCAATCAGCCCCAGCATTTT. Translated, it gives CASSYSSGASNQPQHF.